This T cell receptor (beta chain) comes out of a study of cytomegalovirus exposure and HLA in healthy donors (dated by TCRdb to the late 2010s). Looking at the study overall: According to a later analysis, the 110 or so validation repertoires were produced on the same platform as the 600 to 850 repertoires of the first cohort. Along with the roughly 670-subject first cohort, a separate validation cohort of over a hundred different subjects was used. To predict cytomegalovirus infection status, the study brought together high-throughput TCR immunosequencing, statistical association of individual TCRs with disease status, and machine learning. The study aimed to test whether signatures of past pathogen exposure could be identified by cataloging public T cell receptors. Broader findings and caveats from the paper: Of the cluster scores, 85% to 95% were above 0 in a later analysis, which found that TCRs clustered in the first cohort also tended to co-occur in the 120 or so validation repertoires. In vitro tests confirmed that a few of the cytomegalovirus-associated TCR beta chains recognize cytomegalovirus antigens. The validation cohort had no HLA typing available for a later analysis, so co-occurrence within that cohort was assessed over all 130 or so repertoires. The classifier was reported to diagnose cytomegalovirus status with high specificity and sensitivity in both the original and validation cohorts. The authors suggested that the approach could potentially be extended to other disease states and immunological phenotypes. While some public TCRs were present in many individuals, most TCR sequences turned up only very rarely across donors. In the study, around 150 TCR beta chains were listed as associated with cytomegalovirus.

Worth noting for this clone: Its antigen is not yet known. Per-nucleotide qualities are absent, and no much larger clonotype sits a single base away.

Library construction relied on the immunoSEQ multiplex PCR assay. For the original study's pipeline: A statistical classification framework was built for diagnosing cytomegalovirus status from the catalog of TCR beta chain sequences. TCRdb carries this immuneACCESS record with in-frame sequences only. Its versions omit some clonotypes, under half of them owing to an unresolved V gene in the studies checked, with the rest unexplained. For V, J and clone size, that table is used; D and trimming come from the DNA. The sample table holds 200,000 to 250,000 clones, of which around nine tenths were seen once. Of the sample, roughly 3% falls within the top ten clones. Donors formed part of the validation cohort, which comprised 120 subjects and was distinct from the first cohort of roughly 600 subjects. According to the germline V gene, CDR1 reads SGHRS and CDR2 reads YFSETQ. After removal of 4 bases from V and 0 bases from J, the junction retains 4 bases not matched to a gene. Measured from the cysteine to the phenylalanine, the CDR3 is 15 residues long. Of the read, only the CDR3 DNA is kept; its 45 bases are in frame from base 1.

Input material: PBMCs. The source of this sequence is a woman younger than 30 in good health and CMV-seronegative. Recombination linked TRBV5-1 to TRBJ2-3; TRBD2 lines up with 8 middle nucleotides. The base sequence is TGCGCCAGCAGCCGATCTAGCGGGAGCACAGATACGCAGTATTTT. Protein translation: CASSRSSGSTDTQYF.